The 3 T cell receptor beta chains given below trace back to one sample, sequenced in a study of T cell responses to AZD1222 COVID-19 vaccine. Method: immunoSEQ multiplex PCR; TCRdb's copy keeps in-frame clones and lacks some. The sample carries 150,000 or so clones, just over 90% recorded once. The material was peripheral blood, obtained 28 days after the second AZD1222 dose. These receptors came from an adult who received the AZD1222 COVID-19 vaccine.

This clone was recorded only once. V is TRBV19 and J is TRBJ2-2; D uncertain. Germline V gene lookup returns CDR1 LNHDA and CDR2 SQIVND (reference sequence). The V gene lost 2 bases and the J gene lost 7 bases, with 8 bases spanning the gap. The CDR3 covers 13 residues. CDR3 protein: CASSIWQDGELFF. The CDR3 DNA reads TGTGCCAGTAGTATATGGCAGGACGGGGAGCTGTTTTTT. The variable domain in full, completed from reference TRBV19 and TRBJ2-2, reads DGGITQSPKYLFRKEGQNVTLSCEQNLNHDAMYWYRQDPGQGLRLIYYSQIVNDFQKGDIAEGYSVSREKKESFPLTVTSAQKNPTAFYLCASSIWQDGELFFGEGSRLTVL.

The chain carries TRBV4-1 and TRBJ1-3; D is unclear. The CDR3 spans 15 residues. Germline V gene data show CDR1 as MGHRA and CDR2 as YSYEKL. V shed 5 bases and J shed 2 bases, with 13 bases lying between them. CDR3: CASSTPWKTGNTIYF. The CDR3, as DNA: TGCGCCAGCAGCACCCCCTGGAAAACTGGAAACACCATATATTTT.

The rearrangement uses TRBV19 and TRBJ1-2; weak D call: TRBD1 (5 bases). Germline V CDR1 and CDR2: LNHDA, SQIVND (reference sequence). V gave up 3 bases and J gave up 0 bases, with 14 bases separating them. CDR3 size: 16 residues. In DNA, the CDR3 is TGTGCCAGTAGTATGGGGGGACTTCGAGCTAACTATGGCTACACCTTC. Translation: CASSMGGLRANYGYTF.